These T cell receptor beta chains were read from a single sample in a study of response to subunit inactivated influenza vaccine. TCRdb analysed the RT-PCR reads with MiXCR anew, one entry per CDR3 protein. The sample lists about 480,000 distinct CDR3 sequences; 25% were seen once. Here the sequenced sample was CD4+ T cells sorted from PBMCs, taken 4 to 6 days after vaccination. The receptor set was obtained from a man in his fifties who received an inactivated influenza vaccine. The CDR3 runs from the conserved cysteine through the conserved F or W. D genes are given only for firm matches. Clone size is not always given. Where it is, it says once, few, many or a class for expanded clones.

TRBJ2-7 few TRBV6-8 . CASRLGTGCPSSYEQYF TGTGCCAGCAGATTAGGAACAGGGTGCCCTTCTTCCTACGAGCAGTACTTC
TRBJ1-3 few TRBV5-1 . CASSRDRVSSGNTIYF TGCGCCAGCAGCCGAGATCGCGTGAGCTCTGGAAACACCATATATTTT
TRBJ1-5 . TRBV12-3/TRBV12-4 TRBD1 CASVGQGVSSNQPQHF TGTGCCAGCGTCGGACAGGGCGTATCTAGCAATCAGCCCCAGCATTTT
TRBJ2-3 . TRBV5-1 TRBD2 CASSLERGGASTDTQYF TGCGCCAGCAGCTTGGAGCGCGGGGGGGCTAGCACAGATACGCAGTATTTT
TRBJ2-6 . TRBV20-1 TRBD1 CSASLRQGGFSGANVLTF TGCAGTGCTTCACTTAGACAGGGGGGTTTCTCTGGGGCCAACGTCCTGACTTTC
TRBJ1-1 few TRBV12-3/TRBV12-4 . CASSPGHQNTEAFF TGTGCCAGCAGCCCGGGACACCAGAACACTGAAGCTTTCTTT
TRBJ2-1 . TRBV7-6 . CASSLVQGDLMNEQFF TGTGCCAGCAGCTTAGTTCAAGGGGATCTTATGAATGAGCAGTTCTTC
TRBJ1-1 few TRBV29-1 TRBD1 CSASSDRRNTEAFF TGCAGCGCCTCCTCGGACAGGCGGAACACTGAAGCTTTCTTT
TRBJ2-3 few TRBV7-2 TRBD2 CASSDQGLAGLSRYF TGTGCCAGCAGCGACCAAGGGCTAGCGGGGCTATCACGGTATTTT
TRBJ2-1 . TRBV20-1 TRBD2 CSARELAARGNEQFF TGCAGTGCTAGAGAACTAGCGGCCAGAGGCAATGAGCAGTTCTTC
TRBJ2-3 . TRBV28 TRBD1 CASREQGASTDTQYF TGTGCCAGCAGGGAACAGGGGGCCAGCACAGATACGCAGTATTTT
TRBJ2-5 . TRBV6-2/TRBV6-3 TRBD1 CASSQRIWTGGQRETQYF TGTGCCAGCAGCCAGCGTATTTGGACAGGGGGCCAGCGGGAGACCCAGTACTTC
TRBJ2-5 . TRBV5-6 TRBD1 CASSPIRQGQMGAQYF TGTGCCAGCAGTCCTATTAGACAGGGCCAAATGGGAGCCCAGTACTTC
TRBJ2-7 . TRBV10-3 TRBD1 CAISLGQGVGEQYF TGTGCCATCAGTCTCGGACAGGGCGTAGGTGAGCAGTACTTC
TRBJ1-5 many TRBV6-1 . CASSRQTGSNQPQHF TGTGCCAGCAGCCGGCAAACAGGGAGCAATCAGCCCCAGCATTTT
TRBJ2-2 few TRBV4-3 . CASSQDRGTMAGELFF TGCGCCAGCAGCCAAGATAGGGGGACGATGGCCGGGGAGCTGTTTTTT
TRBJ2-7 . TRBV7-2 . CASSFGPAYEQYF TGTGCCAGCAGCTTTGGCCCCGCGTACGAGCAGTACTTC
TRBJ2-7 few TRBV5-1 . CASSKGTLNDEQYF TGCGCCAGCAGCAAAGGGACACTCAACGACGAGCAGTACTTC
TRBJ2-7 few TRBV5-1 . CASSSKGSSLYEQYF TGCGCCAGCAGCTCCAAGGGTAGCTCCCTCTACGAGCAGTACTTC
TRBJ2-1 few TRBV6-5 TRBD1 CASSYSGQGLGNEQFF TGTGCCAGCAGTTACTCGGGACAGGGATTGGGGAATGAGCAGTTCTTC
TRBJ2-7 . TRBV3-1 TRBD1 CASGQGGTYEQYF TGTGCCAGCGGACAGGGGGGAACCTACGAGCAGTACTTC
TRBJ1-6 . TRBV7-9 . CASSLAYRNNSPLHF TGCGCCAGCAGCTTAGCGTACAGAAATAATTCACCCCTCCACTTT
TRBJ2-1 few TRBV15 . CATSSRSGFIEQFF TGTGCCACCAGTTCCCGATCAGGGTTTATTGAGCAGTTCTTC
TRBJ1-1 . TRBV29-1 . CSVVTGQGNTEAFF TGCAGCGTTGTAACAGGTCAGGGGAACACTGAAGCTTTCTTT
TRBJ2-3 . TRBV5-1 TRBD1 CASSLAGQGASDTQYF TGCGCCAGCAGTTTAGCGGGACAGGGGGCTTCCGATACGCAGTATTTT
TRBJ2-3 few TRBV5-6 . CASSLVVVTDTQYF TGTGCCAGCAGCTTGGTAGTGGTCACAGATACGCAGTATTTT
TRBJ1-6 few TRBV10-3 . CAISANGADSPLHF TGTGCCATCAGTGCGAACGGAGCAGATTCACCCCTCCACTTT
TRBJ2-2 few TRBV11-1 . CASSLVSLIFANTGELFF TGTGCCAGCAGCTTAGTGAGTTTAATCTTCGCGAACACCGGGGAGCTGTTTTTT
TRBJ2-1 few TRBV20-1 TRBD2 CSASRSSGLYNEQFF TGCAGTGCTAGCCGGTCTAGCGGGCTGTACAATGAGCAGTTCTTC
TRBJ1-6 few TRBV5-1 . CASGRDTAAHSPLHF TGCGCCAGCGGACGAGACACCGCCGCTCATTCACCCCTCCACTTT
TRBJ2-5 . TRBV29-1 . CSVENRLEETQYF TGCAGCGTTGAGAACCGACTAGAGGAGACCCAGTACTTC
TRBJ1-6 . TRBV7-2 . CASSLQRGPNSPLHF TGTGCCAGCAGCTTACAAAGGGGCCCCAATTCACCCCTCCACTTT
TRBJ2-5 few TRBV11-2 TRBD1 CASSLGLSRGHGETQYF TGTGCCAGCAGCTTAGGATTGTCCAGGGGGCATGGAGAGACCCAGTACTTC
TRBJ2-1 few TRBV6-1 TRBD2 CASDPLSGSGHEQFF TGTGCCAGCGACCCCCTTAGCGGGAGTGGGCATGAGCAGTTCTTC
TRBJ2-1 few TRBV7-9 . CASSLSRASWNEQFF TGTGCCAGCAGCTTGAGCAGGGCCTCATGGAATGAGCAGTTCTTC
TRBJ2-7 few TRBV20-1 TRBD1 CSARDRASYEQYF TGCAGTGCTAGGGACAGGGCCTCCTACGAGCAGTACTTC
TRBJ2-7 few TRBV9 TRBD1 CASSPRTGVEQYF TGTGCCAGCAGCCCAAGGACAGGGGTCGAGCAGTACTTC
TRBJ1-2 few TRBV20-1 TRBD1 CSARVLQVWTGGDYGYTF TGCAGTGCTAGAGTTTTGCAGGTTTGGACAGGGGGCGACTATGGCTACACCTTC
TRBJ2-5 . TRBV20-1 . CSAPNRQGQMGETQYF TGCAGTGCGCCTAACCGCCAGGGGCAGATGGGGGAGACCCAGTACTTC
TRBJ1-2 few TRBV29-1 TRBD1 CSVEQTGAFSYGYTF TGCAGCGTTGAGCAAACAGGGGCGTTTTCTTATGGCTACACCTTC
TRBJ2-1 . TRBV4-3 TRBD2 CASSRNGLAGANEQFF TGCGCCAGCAGCCGCAACGGACTAGCGGGAGCCAATGAGCAGTTCTTC
TRBJ2-1 . TRBV10-3 TRBD1 CAISEGQGWGSYNEQFF TGTGCCATCAGTGAGGGACAGGGCTGGGGGTCCTACAATGAGCAGTTCTTC
TRBJ2-7 . TRBV20-1 TRBD2 CSASSSGRIYEQYF TGCAGTGCTAGTTCTAGCGGGAGAATCTACGAGCAGTACTTC
TRBJ2-1 many TRBV4-3 . CASSPRIRMGRNEQFF TGCGCCAGCAGCCCCCGAATAAGGATGGGACGCAATGAGCAGTTCTTC
TRBJ2-6 few TRBV4-1 . CASSQVGGSGANVLTF TGCGCCAGCAGCCAAGTGGGGGGCTCTGGGGCCAACGTCCTGACTTTC
TRBJ2-3 few TRBV29-1 . CSVEGGSTDTQYF TGCAGCGTTGAAGGGGGTTCCACAGATACGCAGTATTTT
TRBJ2-5 . TRBV24-1 . CATSDSGDGGQETQYF TGTGCCACCAGTGATTCGGGGGACGGCGGCCAAGAGACCCAGTACTTC
TRBJ2-7 . TRBV20-1 TRBD2 CSARVLAGRYEQYF TGCAGTGCTAGAGTACTAGCGGGTCGCTACGAGCAGTACTTC
TRBJ2-7 . TRBV6-1 TRBD1 CASSGQGTGEQYF TGTGCCAGCAGTGGACAGGGTACGGGAGAGCAGTACTTC
TRBJ2-7 . TRBV7-2 TRBD1 CASSYQGQGAYEQYF TGTGCCAGCAGCTATCAGGGACAGGGTGCCTACGAGCAGTACTTC
TRBJ2-5 . TRBV12-3/TRBV12-4 TRBD2 CASSTGLAGVQETQYF TGTGCCAGCAGTACAGGACTAGCGGGGGTCCAAGAGACCCAGTACTTC
TRBJ2-3 . TRBV5-6 . CASSFKDGGLSTDTQYF TGTGCCAGCAGCTTTAAGGACGGAGGACTGTCCACAGATACGCAGTATTTT
TRBJ2-7 . TRBV7-8 TRBD2 CASSNPGTGGYEQYF TGTGCCAGCAGCAACCCCGGGACGGGGGGGTACGAGCAGTACTTC
TRBJ2-3 few TRBV20-1 . CSARDRAGHSSTDTQYF TGCAGTGCTAGAGATCGCGCGGGACACTCTTCCACAGATACGCAGTATTTT
TRBJ2-1 . TRBV5-1 . CASSPAPDSYNEQFF TGCGCCAGCAGCCCTGCTCCGGACTCCTACAATGAGCAGTTCTTC